This T cell receptor (beta chain) is drawn from a study of OX40 agonist ivuxolimab in advanced cancers. CDR1 SGHVS and CDR2 FQNEAQ come from the germline V gene. The CDR3 is 16 residues long. V was pared by 2 bases and J by 4 bases, with 14 bases between. Points on this clone: Antigen specificity is unknown.

Findings and caveats of the study: Normalized expansion of T-cell clones was also low for some nonresponders.

Produced via immunoSEQ multiplex PCR; TCRdb's table is partial and in-frame only. Of around 70,000 clones in the sample, roughly 85% were seen once. The input for sequencing was CD4+ or CD8+ T cells sorted from blood, taken in a trial of the OX40 agonist ivuxolimab. The clonotype was recovered from an adult with an advanced solid tumor such as melanoma, head and neck, liver or kidney cancer. The J gene is TRBJ2-2, the V gene TRBV7-8; D tentatively fits TRBD1 or TRBD2 (6 bases each). DNA for the CDR3: TGTGCCAGCAGCTTAATAGGGGGGCGATCCACCGGGGAGCTGTTTTTT. Its protein is CASSLIGGRSTGELFF.